The 18 T cell receptor beta chains given below trace back to one sample, sequenced in a study of molecular identifiers for immune sequencing clone quantification. Each CDR3 protein gets one entry after TCRdb re-called the PCR reads with MiXCR. The sample yields just under 65,000 distinct CDR3 sequences, over 15% seen once. The sequencing input was naive CD8+ T cells from blood, with Jurkat cell RNA spiked in. The subset is: FACS-sorted CD8+CD4-CCR7+CD45RA+ naive T cells. Every receptor here comes from a human donor in good health. Some libraries in this study had Jurkat cell RNA spiked in.

This clonotype was seen a handful of times. The CDR3 DNA is TGTGCCAGCAGCCCTGACAGTTCTAACTATGGCTACACCTTC. Translation: CASSPDSSNYGYTF. The rearrangement joins TRBV5-6 to TRBJ1-2, with TRBD1 as a possible D gene (5 bases). The CDR3 extends over 14 amino acids. Looked up from germline, CDR1 is SGHDT and CDR2 is YYEEEE. The V and J ends lost 4 bases and 0 bases respectively, with 10 bases between them.

Ten or more counts support this clonotype. The chain recombines TRBV5-4 with TRBJ2-7, with TRBD2 matching 9 bases. V was clipped by 7 bases and J by 4 bases; unmatched bases: 15. The V gene's germline CDR1 is SGHNT and CDR2 YYREEE (reference sequence). CDR3 length: 16 residues. CDR3 region: CASGGVWREGRYEQYF. DNA of the CDR3: TGTGCCAGCGGAGGGGTATGGCGGGAGGGCCGGTACGAGCAGTACTTC.

To note about this clonotype: Relative to the germline gene, one junction end is altered; a read error may explain this. DNA for the CDR3: TGTGCCAGCAGTTTAGGCAGGAACACTGAAGTTTTCTTT. Its protein product is CASSLGRNTEVFF. The rearrangement joins TRBV27 to TRBJ1-1; D gene unclear. Germline loops: CDR1 MNHEY, CDR2 SMNVEV (reference sequence). The CDR3 runs to 13 residues.

Notes on this clonotype: Since a much larger clone is just one base distant, this may be a read error. This chain joins TRBV3-1 and TRBJ1-4, with a possible D match to TRBD1 (6 bases). This CDR3 is built from 16 residues. The ends were cut back, 3 bases at V and 2 bases at J, with 13 bases in the middle. Germline loops: CDR1 LGHDT, CDR2 YNNKEL (reference sequence). CDR3 DNA sequence: TGTGCCAGCAGCCATGGGGGCGGTACTACTAATGAAAAACTGTTTTTT. Its protein product is CASSHGGGTTNEKLFF.

This clonotype occurred many times. The gene calls are TRBV27 and TRBJ2-7, with 9 nucleotides matching TRBD1. The V gene end was trimmed by 8 bases and the J gene end by 4 bases; junction bases not matched to a gene: 6. The CDR3 loop spans 13 amino acids. CDR1 MNHEY and CDR2 SMNVEV come from the germline V gene (reference sequence). The CDR3 sequence is CASAPGQGYEQYF. The DNA for the CDR3 is TGTGCCAGCGCCCCGGGACAGGGATACGAGCAGTACTTC.

The CDR3 DNA is TGTGCCAGCAGCTATACCTACAATGAGCAGTTCTTC. It encodes CASSYTYNEQFF. The gene calls are TRBV11-2 and TRBJ2-1; D gene uncertain. This CDR3 contains 12 residues. Per the germline V gene, CDR1 is SGHAT and CDR2 is FQNNGV. V dropped 4 bases and J dropped 2 bases, with 3 bases sitting between them.

This clonotype was observed at least ten times. The chain employs TRBV11-2 and TRBJ2-5; 8 bases align to TRBD1. The germline V gene has CDR1 SGHAT and CDR2 FQNNGV. This CDR3 has 17 residues. J was trimmed by 9 bases and V by 5 bases; bases with no gene match: 20. The chain's CDR3 is CASSPKPGQVLPWPQYF. The DNA for the CDR3 is TGTGCCAGCAGCCCAAAACCGGGACAGGTACTGCCGTGGCCCCAGTACTTC.

Concerning this clonotype itself: No conserved phenylalanine or tryptophan is present at the end of the CDR3, so a read error is the likely explanation. No DNA is shown, since the ends of the CDR3 on it are uncertain; the CDR3 is the one TCRdb lists. The genes are TRBV19 and TRBJ2-5; TRBD2 is taken as the D call from the table, unchecked against the DNA. Germline CDR1 LNHDA, CDR2 SQIVND (reference sequence). With termini counted, the CDR3 has 16 amino acids. The CDR3 is CATRAGGEGLQETQCL.

There are a few counts of this clonotype. The chain joins TRBV2 to TRBJ2-1; 7 bases align to TRBD1. J lost 9 bases, V lost 4 bases, and 9 bases had no gene match. CDR3 length equals 14 residues. Per the germline V gene, CDR1 is SNHLY and CDR2 is FYNNEI. The CDR3 DNA reads TGTGCCAGCAGTGGAGGGACAGCGAGGGCTGAGCAGTTCTTC. Amino acid sequence: CASSGGTARAEQFF.

This clonotype was recorded at least ten times. The rearrangement uses TRBV4-1 and TRBJ2-1; D ambiguous. The length of the CDR3 is 13 residues. Trimming pared 1 base from V and 8 bases from J, leaving 9 bases between. CDR1 and CDR2 (germline): MGHRA, YSYEKL. The CDR3 is CASSQVGVDEQFF. The CDR3 DNA is TGCGCCAGCAGCCAAGTTGGGGTTGATGAGCAGTTCTTC.

This clonotype has only a few counts. The chain uses TRBV12-5 and TRBJ2-3; D is perhaps TRBD2 (5 bases). The CDR3 consists of 17 residues. The V gene's germline CDR1 is LGHNT and CDR2 FRNRAP. Trimming removed 0 bases at V and 3 bases at J, with 16 bases between. The DNA of the CDR3 is TGTGCTAGTGGTTTGGTGCGGACTGGCGCGTTGACAGATACGCAGTATTTT. Its translation is CASGLVRTGALTDTQYF.

This clonotype showed up many times. The CDR3 here is CASSSGLGPTDTQYF. In DNA form, the CDR3 reads TGTGCCAGCAGCTCAGGACTAGGGCCCACAGATACGCAGTATTTT. This chain joins TRBV7-3 and TRBJ2-3; 7 bases align to TRBD2. The germline gives CDR1 SGHTA, CDR2 FQGTGA. V lost 4 bases to trimming and J lost 2 bases; unmatched junction nucleotides: 6. This CDR3 is 15 amino acids long.

This clonotype was counted between two and nine times. The rearrangement joins TRBV24-1 to TRBJ2-7; no reliable D call. Between the trimmed V and J ends, which lost 4 bases and 2 bases, there was a span of 2 bases. The CDR3 covers 11 residues. Germline CDR1 KGHDR, CDR2 SFDVKD. DNA for the CDR3: TGTGCCACCAGTGACCCCTACGAGCAGTACTTC. This encodes CATSDPYEQYF.

The rearrangement joins TRBV12-3 or TRBV12-4 to TRBJ2-1, with 11 bases aligning to TRBD1. The J segment lost 8 bases and the V segment lost 7 bases, leaving 13 bases of the junction unmatched. This CDR3 contains 16 residues. The CDR3 protein is CASTPLGTGGLDEQFF. The DNA for the CDR3 is TGTGCCAGCACCCCCCTAGGGACAGGGGGTTTAGATGAGCAGTTCTTC.

A single count supports this clonotype. This may be a read error: a much more frequent sequence differs by one nucleotide. The chain carries TRBV12-3 or TRBV12-4 and TRBJ2-7; 10 nucleotides line up with TRBD2. The CDR3 totals 14 residues. CDR3 residues: CVSSPGTSDYEQYF. The CDR3 DNA is TGTGTCAGCAGTCCCGGGACTAGCGACTACGAGCAGTACTTC.

This clonotype appeared many times. This rearrangement joins TRBV7-6 to TRBJ2-2; D possibly corresponds to TRBD2 (6 bases). V dropped 5 bases and J dropped 6 bases, with 19 bases sitting between them. The CDR3 consists of 16 residues. Germline-derived CDR1 and CDR2 are SGHVS and FNYEAQ. CDR3 region: CASSEGRFGVAGELFF. CDR3 nucleotides: TGTGCCAGCAGCGAAGGGAGGTTTGGTGTGGCCGGGGAGCTGTTTTTT. Complete variable domain (other parts from reference TRBV7-6 and TRBJ2-2): GAGVSQSPRYKVTKRGQDVALRCDPISGHVSLYWYRQALGQGPEFLTYFNYEAQQDKSGLPNDRFSAERPEGSISTLTIQRTEQRDSAMYRCASSEGRFGVAGELFFGEGSRLTVL.

This clonotype is medium-sized by share. The genes are TRBV10-3 and TRBJ1-1; D unclear. Trimming took 7 bases from V and 5 from J, leaving 8 bases between them. Germline CDR1 reads ENHRY; CDR2 reads SYGVKD. This CDR3 comprises 11 residues. This CDR3 is CAITRGTEAFF. CDR3 in DNA: TGTGCCATCACTCGGGGTACTGAAGCTTTCTTT.

This clonotype occurred many times. The chain joins TRBV9 to TRBJ2-6; D possibly matches TRBD1 or TRBD2 (5 bases each). Per the germline V gene, CDR1 is SGDLS and CDR2 is YYNGEE. The V end was cut by 4 bases, the J end by 0 bases, with 17 bases between. The length of the CDR3 is 18 residues. The CDR3 reads CASSLSPVGTSGANVLTF. The CDR3 DNA sequence: TGTGCCAGCAGCCTTTCGCCCGTGGGGACCTCTGGGGCCAACGTCCTGACTTTC.